This TCR beta chain was obtained from a study of CXCR3-negative and CXCR3-positive naive CD8 T cells. Study details: Overall TRB read output was 120 million to 150 million, and each library contained about 1.5 +/- 0.3 million reads.

Study-level findings and limits: The majority of assays used fresh PBMCs, and CXCR3 expression partially decreased after cryopreservation.

Germline CDR1 and CDR2: MDHEN and SYDVKM. The length of the CDR3 is 14 residues. TRB cDNA libraries were made by UMI-labeled 5' RACE. TCRdb re-called the 5' RACE reads and shows each CDR3 protein once, DNA omitted. Its table lists about 90,000 distinct CDR3 sequences. On this clonotype: The target antigen is unknown.

Naivety in CD8+ T cells corresponded to a CD45RO-CCR7+CD27+CD95- phenotype. The clonotype comes from a human donor in good health. Some clones in this sample may be carry-over from other donors' samples. Sequenced material: naive CXCR3- CD8+ T cells from blood. As for subset: CD45RO-CCR7+CD27+CD95- naive CD8+ T cells lacking CXCR3 (TNR3-). V usage is TRBV28 and J usage is TRBJ2-4. This CDR3 is CASSLSRAKNIQYF.